This entry lists 10 T cell receptor beta chains sequenced from one sample in a study of T-cell memory formation after mild COVID-19. TCRdb processed the 5' RACE reads anew with MiXCR; each CDR3 protein has one entry. The sample records 350,000 to 550,000 distinct CDR3 sequences, roughly 17% being singletons. Input material: PBMCs or a T cell subset sorted from them (not recorded which). The origin of the receptors is a young man who had mild COVID-19 (a few samples of this study predate the infection). Cell type and time point are not known.

Only a few counts were recorded for this clonotype. V gene TRBV4-3 combines with J gene TRBJ1-1; D remains unclear. The germline gives CDR1 LGHNA, CDR2 YSLEER. The CDR3 has 15 amino acids. Trimming removed 0 bases at V and 2 bases at J, with 10 bases between. In nucleotides, the CDR3 is TGCGCCAGCAGCCAAGACGGAGCTGTAAACACTGAAGCTTTCTTT. It is translated as CASSQDGAVNTEAFF.

V and J are TRBV7-2 and TRBJ2-5; D possibly uses TRBD1 or TRBD2 (6 bases each). Trimming took 5 bases from V and 1 from J, leaving 20 bases between them. CDR3 length: 17 residues. CDR1 and CDR2 (germline): SGHTA, FQGNSA. DNA for the CDR3: TGTGCCAGCAGCGGGCCCTTCGGGGGCGGGGCCCAAGAGACCCAGTACTTC. Its translation: CASSGPFGGGAQETQYF.

V usage is TRBV6-4 and J usage is TRBJ2-1, with 10 positions matching TRBD2. This CDR3 region has 16 residues. Trimming at V came to 3 bases and at J to 6 bases, leaving 8 bases not matched to a gene. Germline loops: CDR1 MRHNA, CDR2 SNTAGT. CDR3 sequence: CASSEGLAGAINEQFF. DNA for the CDR3: TGTGCCAGCAGTGAAGGGCTAGCGGGGGCTATCAATGAGCAGTTCTTC.

V gene TRBV2 combines with J gene TRBJ2-4; D call uncertain. This CDR3 spans 11 amino acids. V was cut by 8 bases and J by 6 bases, with 8 bases left in between. Germline V lookup: CDR1 SNHLY, CDR2 FYNNEI. This chain's CDR3 is CASGSGNIQYF. The CDR3 DNA sequence: TGTGCCAGCGGCTCCGGAAACATTCAGTACTTC.

V and J are TRBV12-3 or TRBV12-4 and TRBJ2-3, with D possibly TRBD1 on 6 matching bases. The CDR3 loop spans 11 amino acids. V was cut by 7 bases and J by 6 bases, with 8 bases left in between. CDR3 amino acids: CASIQGDTQYF. CDR3 DNA sequence: TGTGCCAGCATACAGGGTGATACGCAGTATTTT.

This clonotype has more than one count but fewer than ten. The rearrangement joins TRBV9 to TRBJ2-5; the D call may be TRBD1 or TRBD2 (7 bases each). This CDR3 has 15 residues. Germline V lookup: CDR1 SGDLS, CDR2 YYNGEE. V lost 0 bases and J 4 bases, leaving 13 bases between the germline ends. As DNA, the CDR3 is TGTGCCAGCAGCGTAGCAGGGGGGGGCCCAGAGACCCAGTACTTC. Its protein product is CASSVAGGGPETQYF.

This clonotype was counted between two and nine times. This chain connects TRBV5-1 to TRBJ2-5, with 12 nucleotides matching TRBD1. The germline V gene encodes CDR1 SGHRS and CDR2 YFSETQ. J gave up 3 bases and V 2 bases, and 5 bases lay outside the gene matches. The CDR3 length is 16 residues. In nucleotides, the CDR3 is TGCGCCAGCAGCTTCACCGGGACAGGGGGCGAAGAGACCCAGTACTTC. Translation: CASSFTGTGGEETQYF.

The sample holds a few counts of this clonotype. This rearrangement joins TRBV20-1 to TRBJ2-4; 12 positions match TRBD2. Losses at the gene ends were 3 bases for V and 6 bases for J; bases not matched to a gene: 9. The CDR3 consists of 16 residues. Looked up from germline, CDR1 is DFQATT and CDR2 is SNEGSKA (reference sequence). The CDR3 DNA sequence: TGCAGTGCTAGTAGGCTAGCGGGGGGGCTGGGAAACATTCAGTACTTC. Translation gives CSASRLAGGLGNIQYF.

This clonotype turned up a few times. The chain has TRBV3-1 and TRBJ1-5, with 7 nucleotides matching TRBD1. The CDR3 is 14 amino acids. J gave up 1 base and V 5 bases, and 2 bases lay outside the gene matches. From germline, CDR1 is LGHDT and CDR2 YNNKEL (reference sequence). CDR3 coding DNA: TGTGCCAGCAGCGCGACAGGGAGCAATCAGCCCCAGCATTTT. This encodes CASSATGSNQPQHF.

In its sample, this clonotype was seen many times. The chain couples TRBV6-6 to TRBJ2-1; D is unclear. V was shortened by 2 bases and J by 5 bases, with 7 bases between the two germline ends. Per the germline V gene, CDR1 is MNHNY and CDR2 is SVGAGI (reference sequence). This CDR3 is built from 13 residues. This CDR3 is CASSYGANNEQFF. CDR3 DNA: TGTGCCAGCAGTTACGGAGCAAACAATGAGCAGTTCTTC.